A single TCR beta chain is shown here with its context. The antigen is undetermined. The data derive from a study of Ad26.COV2.S vaccination and SARS-CoV-2 variants. The assay was immunoSEQ multiplex PCR, and TCRdb's table has in-frame clones only and misses some. The sample gives under 150,000 clones, around 86% of which show up once; approximately 5% is in the top ten. Study-wide results and caveats: The placebo group had lower spike-specific TCR breadth than the vaccine recipients did. Reported findings describe substantial breadth in spike-specific CD8+ and CD4+ T cell responses following vaccination. Possibly, TCR breadth and depth analyses underestimated total T cell responses. Non-spike TCR breadth did not differ much between vaccine and placebo recipients.

The starting material was peripheral blood, obtained after recovery from COVID-19. This TCR was recovered from a human donor who had recovered from COVID-19.

The CDR3 loop is CASSAGAKGYEQYF. CDR3 coding DNA: TGTGCCAGTAGTGCGGGGGCCAAGGGCTACGAGCAGTACTTC. The genes are TRBV19 and TRBJ2-7; possible D gene TRBD2, 7 bases. The CDR3 length is 14 residues. V was cut by 5 bases and J by 3 bases, with 14 bases left in between. The germline V gene has CDR1 LNHDA and CDR2 SQIVND (reference sequence).